The rows below give T cell receptor beta chains drawn from one sample of a study of T cells after yellow fever vaccination. TCRdb independently ran MiXCR on the 5' RACE reads; one entry per CDR3 protein. The table records 310,000 or so distinct CDR3 sequences, around 4% of them present only once. Specimen: PBMCs, collected on the day of the yellow fever booster vaccination. The receptors derive from a man aged 18 to 30 who received the YFV17D yellow fever vaccine. Both conserved end residues are part of each CDR3. The D gene is left open where the match is weak. Only part of the rows carry a size: once, few, many, or a class if the clone is expanded.

d_call: .; v_call: TRBV6-2/TRBV6-3; cdr3_length: 14; j_call: TRBJ1-1; clone_size: .; cdr3_aa: CASSATRVNTEAFF; cdr3_nt: TGTGCCAGCAGTGCGACACGGGTGAACACTGAAGCTTTCTTT
d_call: .; v_call: TRBV4-1; cdr3_length: 12; j_call: TRBJ2-5; clone_size: many; cdr3_aa: CASSGNQETQYF; cdr3_nt: TGCGCCAGCAGCGGAAATCAAGAGACCCAGTACTTC
d_call: .; v_call: TRBV4-1; cdr3_length: 15; j_call: TRBJ1-1; clone_size: few; cdr3_aa: CASSQGPQLNTEAFF; cdr3_nt: TGCGCCAGCAGCCAAGGTCCACAGTTGAACACTGAAGCTTTCTTT
d_call: TRBD1; v_call: TRBV7-2; cdr3_length: 14; j_call: TRBJ1-1; clone_size: many; cdr3_aa: CASSPDRGRTEAFF; cdr3_nt: TGTGCCAGCAGCCCCGACAGGGGAAGGACTGAAGCTTTCTTT
d_call: .; v_call: TRBV7-2; cdr3_length: 19; j_call: TRBJ2-2; clone_size: many; cdr3_aa: CASSLDFGLAISNTGELFF; cdr3_nt: TGTGCCAGCAGCTTAGACTTTGGCCTAGCGATATCGAACACCGGGGAGCTGTTTTTT
d_call: .; v_call: TRBV12-3/TRBV12-4; cdr3_length: 14; j_call: TRBJ1-6; clone_size: .; cdr3_aa: CASRPGQKNSPLHF; cdr3_nt: TGTGCCAGCAGACCAGGACAGAAAAATTCACCCCTCCACTTT
d_call: TRBD2; v_call: TRBV6-5; cdr3_length: 16; j_call: TRBJ2-7; clone_size: .; cdr3_aa: CASRKRASGVSYEQYF; cdr3_nt: TGTGCCAGCAGAAAACGGGCTAGCGGGGTCTCCTACGAGCAGTACTTC
d_call: TRBD1; v_call: TRBV7-3; cdr3_length: 17; j_call: TRBJ1-3; clone_size: few; cdr3_aa: CASSPMTGPGTGNTIYF; cdr3_nt: TGTGCCAGCAGCCCTATGACAGGGCCGGGAACTGGAAACACCATATATTTT
d_call: .; v_call: TRBV5-8; cdr3_length: 17; j_call: TRBJ1-5; clone_size: few; cdr3_aa: CASSSQGNGYSNQPQHF; cdr3_nt: TGTGCCAGCAGCTCCCAGGGGAACGGTTATAGCAATCAGCCCCAGCATTTT
d_call: .; v_call: TRBV7-2; cdr3_length: 14; j_call: TRBJ2-4; clone_size: .; cdr3_aa: CASSLDAGTAIQYF; cdr3_nt: TGTGCCAGCAGCTTAGATGCCGGGACTGCGATTCAGTACTTC
d_call: .; v_call: TRBV24-1; cdr3_length: 15; j_call: TRBJ2-1; clone_size: few; cdr3_aa: CATSESGTPYNEQFF; cdr3_nt: TGTGCCACCAGTGAGTCCGGGACACCCTACAATGAGCAGTTCTTC
d_call: .; v_call: TRBV7-8; cdr3_length: 18; j_call: TRBJ2-3; clone_size: many; cdr3_aa: CASSSRRVTYSSTDTQYF; cdr3_nt: TGTGCCAGCAGCTCCCGACGAGTGACATATTCTAGCACAGATACGCAGTATTTT
d_call: .; v_call: TRBV4-3; cdr3_length: 15; j_call: TRBJ2-2; clone_size: .; cdr3_aa: CASSQDEGTTGELFF; cdr3_nt: TGCGCCAGCAGCCAAGATGAGGGTACCACCGGGGAGCTGTTTTTT
d_call: .; v_call: TRBV7-3; cdr3_length: 16; j_call: TRBJ2-3; clone_size: many; cdr3_aa: CASSPLTVTSTDTQYF; cdr3_nt: TGTGCCAGCAGCCCTTTGACAGTTACTAGCACAGATACGCAGTATTTT
d_call: .; v_call: TRBV2; cdr3_length: 13; j_call: TRBJ1-1; clone_size: .; cdr3_aa: CASSEQANTEAFF; cdr3_nt: TGTGCCAGCAGTGAACAGGCGAACACTGAAGCTTTCTTT
d_call: .; v_call: TRBV18; cdr3_length: 13; j_call: TRBJ2-5; clone_size: many; cdr3_aa: CASSPDLQETQYF; cdr3_nt: TGTGCCAGCTCACCGGACCTCCAAGAGACCCAGTACTTC
d_call: TRBD2; v_call: TRBV30; cdr3_length: 16; j_call: TRBJ2-5; clone_size: many; cdr3_aa: CAWSVQASGAPGTQYF; cdr3_nt: TGTGCCTGGAGTGTACAGGCTAGCGGGGCCCCGGGGACCCAGTACTTC
d_call: TRBD1; v_call: TRBV13; cdr3_length: 14; j_call: TRBJ1-5; clone_size: few; cdr3_aa: CASSLAGQNQPQHF; cdr3_nt: TGTGCCAGCAGCTTGGCGGGACAGAATCAGCCCCAGCATTTT
d_call: .; v_call: TRBV25-1; cdr3_length: 12; j_call: TRBJ2-5; clone_size: many; cdr3_aa: CATGLPQETQYF; cdr3_nt: TGTGCCACAGGTCTGCCCCAAGAGACCCAGTACTTC
d_call: TRBD2; v_call: TRBV15; cdr3_length: 15; j_call: TRBJ2-5; clone_size: many; cdr3_aa: CATSRGGSYQETQYF; cdr3_nt: TGTGCCACCAGCAGAGGCGGGAGCTACCAAGAGACCCAGTACTTC